This T cell receptor (beta chain) was identified in a study of beta chain features in type 1 diabetes. Study results and caveats: The naive, central memory and Treg TCRB repertoires of patients appeared to be more similar to one another than those of healthy donors. Insertion counts at VDJ junctions were lower in type 1 diabetes patients, who also showed more deletions there.

The CDR3 consists of 14 residues. V shed 1 base and J shed 3 bases, with 9 bases lying between them. CDR1 MNHEY and CDR2 SMNVEV come from the germline V gene (reference sequence). Investigators reverse transcribed all isolated RNA, so they sequenced expressed TCRB transcripts. Sequenced by immunoSEQ multiplex PCR; TCRdb stores in-frame clones only, minus some. This table holds over 300,000 clones, 6.5% to 10% found once. This clone has a handful of counts. The antigen is unknown. CD4+ naive, central memory, regulatory and stem cell-like memory subsets were isolated by sorting on CD45RO/CCR7/CD25/CD127/CD95/CD27.

The chain links TRBV27 to TRBJ1-1, with D possibly TRBD1 on 5 matching bases. The source is a woman under 30 in good health. The source material was central memory CD4+ T cells from blood. CDR3 sequence reads: CASSLYGGDTEAFF. The DNA of the CDR3 is TGTGCCAGCAGTTTATATGGGGGAGACACTGAAGCTTTCTTT.